This entry describes one T cell receptor beta chain. The data are from a study of a mutant IDH1 vaccine in newly diagnosed glioma. Study as a whole: Sex distribution of treated patients was approximately 60% male and about 38% female; mean age was 40.4 years. Earlier treatment was radiotherapy, temozolomide, or both, with most getting both.

The protocol was immunoSEQ multiplex PCR, while the TCRdb copy is restricted to in-frame clones and leaves out a portion. The sample yields 65,000 to 70,000 clones, around 85% seen once. Time point described: baseline, week 1 (first vaccination visit). Treatment described: pre-vaccination baseline after standard-of-care therapy. The study enrolled donors with new WHO grade 3 or 4 IDH1-mutant, ATRX-lost astrocytomas. Per germline, CDR1 LGHNT and CDR2 FRNRAP. There are 15 residues in the CDR3. V was trimmed by 5 bases and J by 4 bases, leaving 18 bases between them. J is TRBJ2-7 and V is TRBV12-5; D remains unclear. The material was PBMCs, obtained from a glioma patient treated with radiotherapy, temozolomide or both. This clonotype originated in a man aged 25 to 45 with glioma. CDR3 loop: CASGPPTGTVYEQYF. The CDR3 DNA follows: TGTGCTAGTGGTCCACCGACCGGAACAGTTTACGAGCAGTACTTC. Using reference TRBV12-5 and TRBJ2-7 for the parts outside the CDR3, the full variable domain is DARVTQTPRHKVTEMGQEVTMRCQPILGHNTVFWYRQTMMQGLELLAYFRNRAPLDDSGMPKDRFSAEMPDATLATLKIQPSEPRDSAVYFCASGPPTGTVYEQYFGPGTRLTVT.